The entry below describes one TCR beta chain. V lost 2 bases and J lost 5, with 9 bases in between. This CDR3 region has 13 residues. Germline V lookup: CDR1 LNHDA, CDR2 SQIVND (reference sequence). PCR was performed a second time for about 7 to 11 cycles using a sample-barcoded 5' primer and a J-beta primer mix. Every molecule of cDNA carried a tag from a template-switch adaptor with 12 random nucleotides. TCRdb re-derived calls from the 5' RACE reads in MiXCR, one entry per CDR3 protein. The sample includes approximately 1,700,000 distinct CDR3 sequences, roughly two fifths of them seen just once. These data are taken from a study of blood T cells in healthy people across ages. In the study overall: Using template switching, researchers captured about one barcoded beta molecule for each two T cells.

The TCR comes from a human donor in good health. The sequenced material came from blood. V is TRBV19 and J is TRBJ1-2, with D tentatively TRBD1 (6 bases). CDR3: CASSISGQYGYTF. The CDR3 coding sequence is TGTGCCAGTAGTATATCCGGACAGTATGGCTACACCTTC.